Below, 6 T cell receptor beta chains from the same sample are listed, as sequenced in a study of cytomegalovirus exposure and HLA in healthy donors. Both 60 Vbeta primers and 13 Jbeta primers went into the PCR. Profiling relied on immunoSEQ multiplex PCR, and the TCRdb table lists in-frame clones only, not all of them. This repertoire shows more than 20,000 clones, nearly 80% found once; its top ten account for 4% to 5.5%. What was sequenced was PBMCs. The source is a male donor in good health and CMV-seronegative.

V and J are TRBV28 and TRBJ2-7; 8 bases are shared with TRBD1. The CDR3 sequence is 14 residues long. CDR1 and CDR2 from the germline V gene are MDHEN and SYDVKM. Trimming removed 8 bases from V and 3 bases from J; junction bases left unmatched: 9. The DNA of the CDR3 is TGTGCCAGCCGCCCCCCGACAGGGGACTACGAGCAGTACTTC. This sequence encodes CASRPPTGDYEQYF.

This sequence joins TRBV29-1 and TRBJ1-3, with TRBD1 identical over 9 bases. The trim removed 5 bases at V and 4 bases at J, leaving 9 bases unmatched. The CDR3 contains 15 residues. Germline V gene sequence: CDR1 SQVTM, CDR2 ANQGSEA. The CDR3 DNA is TGCAGCGTTCGAGCTAACAGGGGGCAAGGAAACACCATATATTTT. It is translated as CSVRANRGQGNTIYF.

The rearrangement uses TRBV5-6 and TRBJ2-3, with 9 bases aligning to TRBD2. Germline CDR1 is SGHDT and CDR2 is YYEEEE. The V segment lost 0 bases and the J segment 8 bases; nucleotides outside the gene matches: 10. This CDR3 is built from 16 residues. The CDR3: CASSLGSAGGGGTQYF. CDR3 nucleotides: TGTGCCAGCAGCTTGGGGTCGGCGGGAGGGGGAGGTACGCAGTATTTT.

The chain is built from TRBV5-1 and TRBJ2-5, with 7 bases fitting TRBD1. Trimming removed 6 bases from V and 6 bases from J; junction bases left unmatched: 11. In germline, CDR1 is SGHRS, CDR2 YFSETQ. The CDR3 spans 14 residues. The CDR3 sequence: CASTDKGGEKTQYF. In DNA, the CDR3 is TGCGCCAGCACGGATAAAGGGGGCGAAAAGACCCAGTACTTC.

The V and J genes are TRBV19 and TRBJ1-2; TRBD1 is a possible D gene (6 bases). The CDR3 is made up of 15 amino acids. Germline V gene lookup returns CDR1 LNHDA and CDR2 SQIVND (reference sequence). V shed 7 bases and J shed 4 bases, with 19 bases lying between them. As DNA, the CDR3 is TGTGCCAGTATAAGGAAGGGGGACGGCCTCTATGGCTACACCTTC. Its translation: CASIRKGDGLYGYTF. The variable domain in full, completed from reference TRBV19 and TRBJ1-2, reads DGGITQSPKYLFRKEGQNVTLSCEQNLNHDAMYWYRQDPGQGLRLIYYSQIVNDFQKGDIAEGYSVSREKKESFPLTVTSAQKNPTAFYLCASIRKGDGLYGYTFGSGTRLTVV.

The chain combines TRBV10-3 with TRBJ2-3; 8 bases match TRBD2. The length of the CDR3 is 15 residues. J lost 1 base, V lost 6 bases, and 6 bases had no gene match. Germline V CDR1 and CDR2: ENHRY, SYGVKD. The chain's CDR3 is CAISGGGRRTDTQYF. The CDR3 DNA follows: TGTGCCATCAGCGGGGGGGGGCGGCGCACAGATACGCAGTATTTT.